These 7 T cell receptor beta chains were sequenced from one sample in a study of siplizumab effects on memory and regulatory T cells (dated by TCRdb to between 2018 and 2021). Cells from the mixed lymphocyte reactions were cocultured for 6 days at 37 degrees C. Library method: the immunoSEQ multiplex PCR assay. TCRdb's version of the immuneACCESS table is confined to in-frame rearrangements and falls short of the full clone set. An unresolved V gene accounts for under half of the shortfall where checked; the remainder is of unknown origin. Recorded for this sample are over 10,000 clones; around 45% of them occurred a single time. The ten largest clones capture less than 50% of the sample. The antigens these receptors bind are not known. Sequences were obtained from CFSE-low (dividing) CD8+ T cells sorted from an allogeneic mixed lymphocyte reaction. The receptors stem from a human donor in good health; the cells came from an allogeneic mixed lymphocyte reaction. Some clones in this sample may be carry-over from other donors' samples.

The chain is built from TRBV25-1 and TRBJ2-2; D unresolved. V gave up 3 bases and J gave up 0 bases, with 8 bases separating them. The germline V gene encodes CDR1 MGHDK and CDR2 SYGVNS. This CDR3 is built from 15 residues. The CDR3 loop is CASSDSQSNTGELFF. Written as DNA, the CDR3 is TGTGCCAGCAGTGACAGTCAGTCGAACACCGGGGAGCTGTTTTTT.

The chain employs TRBV27 and TRBJ2-5, with unresolved D. Trimming removed 8 bases at V and 10 bases at J, with 17 bases between. The length of the CDR3 is 12 residues. The germline CDR1 and CDR2 sequences are MNHEY and SMNVEV (reference sequence). Written as DNA, the CDR3 is TGTGCCAGCGGCGTCAAGGTTTATGACCAGTACTTC. It yields the protein CASGVKVYDQYF.

The chain recombines TRBV10-1 with TRBJ2-1; 12 nucleotides agree with TRBD2. The ends lost 6 bases at V and 4 bases at J; junction bases unmatched: 7. CDR1 is WNHNN, CDR2 SYGVQD, per germline (reference sequence). This CDR3 spans 16 amino acids. CDR3 bases: TGCGCCAGCAGGTGCCCGACTAGCGGGAGATACAATGAGCAGTTCTTC. Translated: CASRCPTSGRYNEQFF.

This clone was detected a few times. V is TRBV7-6 and J is TRBJ2-2; 10 nucleotides match TRBD2. CDR1 and CDR2 (germline): SGHVS, FNYEAQ. The CDR3 has 16 amino acids. Losses at the gene ends were 3 bases for V and 6 bases for J; bases not matched to a gene: 7. CDR3 amino acids: CASSFATSGPPGELFF. DNA for the CDR3: TGTGCCAGCAGCTTTGCGACTAGCGGGCCCCCCGGGGAGCTGTTTTTT.

This clone was recorded a few times. J is TRBJ1-1 and V is TRBV6-1, with D possibly being TRBD1 (5 bases). CDR1 and CDR2 (germline): MNHNS, SASEGT. The CDR3 runs 14 residues. V lost 2 bases and J 8 bases, leaving 15 bases between the germline ends. Here the CDR3 DNA reads TGTGCCAGCAGTGAACTTGGGGGTTCACCGGAAGCTTTCTTT. This sequence encodes CASSELGGSPEAFF.

In this sample, this clone is medium-sized (0.01 to 0.1%). The rearrangement joins TRBV27 to TRBJ1-1; D is possibly TRBD1 (6 bases). This CDR3 contains 15 residues. Trimming took off 3 bases at V and 4 bases at J, with 15 bases between the two ends. Germline loops: CDR1 MNHEY, CDR2 SMNVEV (reference sequence). CDR3 amino acids: CASSLYPVGGTEAFF. The CDR3 nucleotides are TGTGCCAGCAGTTTGTATCCCGTAGGGGGCACTGAAGCTTTCTTT.

This clone was seen a handful of times. The V call is TRBV6-1, the J call TRBJ2-2; D assignment may be TRBD1 or TRBD2 (5 bases each). The CDR3 covers 13 residues. Trimming took off 10 bases at V and 8 bases at J, with 17 bases between the two ends. Per germline, CDR1 MNHNS and CDR2 SASEGT. For the CDR3, the DNA is TGTGCCACCAGGGACCCTTACGTGGGGGAGCTGTTTTTT. Its protein product is CATRDPYVGELFF.